The source of this T cell receptor beta chain is a study of shared T cell receptors in the human thymus. Sequencing used immunoSEQ multiplex PCR; TCRdb keeps in-frame clones, though not all of them. This repertoire shows just under 550,000 clones, more than 75% found once; its top ten account for more than 0.01%. Trimming left V 4 bases short and J 4 bases short, with 20 bases between. Germline CDR1 and CDR2: SGHTA and FQGNSA. The CDR3 loop spans 17 amino acids. These data were also filed under a second study, of human thymus T cells. From that report: Thymic and blood repertoires appeared to carry a bias in their V and J gene usage. As related research reported, thymic repertoires overlapped highly among unrelated individuals.

J is TRBJ2-1 and V is TRBV7-2; D is undetermined. Sequenced sample: thymocytes. This sequence originates from a boy younger than two with a congenital heart defect. The CDR3 loop is CASSSRLVGAYYNEQFF. CDR3 nucleotide sequence: TGTGCCAGCAGCTCCAGACTCGTTGGCGCGTATTACAATGAGCAGTTCTTC.